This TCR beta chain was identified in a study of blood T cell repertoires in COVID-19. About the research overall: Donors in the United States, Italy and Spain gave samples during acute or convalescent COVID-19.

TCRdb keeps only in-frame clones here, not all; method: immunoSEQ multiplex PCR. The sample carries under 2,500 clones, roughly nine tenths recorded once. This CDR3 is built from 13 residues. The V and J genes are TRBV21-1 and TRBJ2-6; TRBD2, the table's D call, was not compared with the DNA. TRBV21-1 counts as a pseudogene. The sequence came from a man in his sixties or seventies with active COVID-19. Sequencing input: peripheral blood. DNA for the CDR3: TGTGCCGGCATCTTTTCTGGGGCCAACGTCCTGACTTTC. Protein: CAGIFSGANVLTF.